This TCR beta chain was profiled in a study of cytomegalovirus exposure and HLA in healthy donors. Study-wide context: Researchers found that about 82% of almost 400 genotyped donors fell within the Caucasian-associated ancestry cluster. Study conclusions and caveats: When a later analysis compared HLA-associated TCR beta chains with equally common others, the HLA-associated chains turned out to be more clonally expanded and to have lower generation probabilities.

With regard to this clone: Its antigen is unknown.

Everyone who donated was a healthy bone marrow donor. PCR was performed using 60 Vbeta and 13 Jbeta primers. TCRdb keeps only in-frame clones here, not all; method: immunoSEQ multiplex PCR. This table holds roughly 280,000 clones, approximately 70% found once. This TCR was sampled from a female donor in good health and CMV-seronegative. Sequencing input: PBMCs.

The CDR3 sequence is CASSRTSGRARGDTQYF. The CDR3 DNA is TGTGCCAGCAGCAGGACTAGCGGGAGGGCCCGGGGAGATACGCAGTATTTT. The chain carries TRBV11-3 and TRBJ2-3, with 15 nucleotides matching TRBD2. Germline loops: CDR1 SGHNT, CDR2 YENEEA. With 5 bases clipped from V and 5 bases from J, the junction kept 8 bases outside the gene matches. This CDR3 comprises 17 residues. Using reference TRBV11-3 and TRBJ2-3 for the parts outside the CDR3, the full variable domain is EAGVVQSPRYKIIEKKQPVAFWCNPISGHNTLYWYLQNLGQGPELLIRYENEEAVDDSQLPKDRFSAERLKGVDSTLKIQPAELGDSAVYLCASSRTSGRARGDTQYFGPGTRLTVL.